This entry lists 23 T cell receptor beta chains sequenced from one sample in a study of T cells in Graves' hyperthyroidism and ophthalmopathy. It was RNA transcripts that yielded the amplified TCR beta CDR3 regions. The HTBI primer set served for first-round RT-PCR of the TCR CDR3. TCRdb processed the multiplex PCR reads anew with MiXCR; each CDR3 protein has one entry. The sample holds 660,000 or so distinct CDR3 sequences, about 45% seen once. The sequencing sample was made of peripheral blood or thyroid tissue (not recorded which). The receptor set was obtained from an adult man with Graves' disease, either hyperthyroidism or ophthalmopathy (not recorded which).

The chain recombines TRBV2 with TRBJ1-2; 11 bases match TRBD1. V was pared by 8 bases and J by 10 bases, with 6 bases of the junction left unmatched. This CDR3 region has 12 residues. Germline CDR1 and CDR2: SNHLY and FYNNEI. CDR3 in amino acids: CASRDRGFYYTF. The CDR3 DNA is TGTGCCAGCCGGGACAGGGGGTTTTACTACACCTTC. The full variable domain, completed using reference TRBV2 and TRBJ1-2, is EPEVTQTPSHQVTQMGQEVILRCVPISNHLYFYWYRQILGQKVEFLVSFYNNEISEKSEIFDDQFSVERPDGSNFTLKIRSTKLEDSAMYFCASRDRGFYYTFGSGTRLTVV.

The CDR3 nucleotides read TGTGCCAGAAGCCCGGGGACGGATCGCAATCAGCCCCAGCATTTT. It is translated as CARSPGTDRNQPQHF. This chain uses TRBV7-9 with TRBJ1-5; perhaps TRBD1 as D (5 bases). In germline, CDR1 is SEHNR, CDR2 FQNEAQ (reference sequence). The CDR3 runs to 15 residues. V lost 9 bases and J lost 2, with 17 bases in between.

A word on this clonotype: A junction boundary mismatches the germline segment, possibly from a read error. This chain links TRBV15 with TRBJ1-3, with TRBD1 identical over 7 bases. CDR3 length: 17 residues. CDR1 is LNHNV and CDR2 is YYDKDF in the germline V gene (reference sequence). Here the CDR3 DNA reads TGTGCCACCAGCAGAGAAAGGGACAGCCCTTCTGAAAACACCATATATTTT. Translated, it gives CATSRERDSPSENTIYF.

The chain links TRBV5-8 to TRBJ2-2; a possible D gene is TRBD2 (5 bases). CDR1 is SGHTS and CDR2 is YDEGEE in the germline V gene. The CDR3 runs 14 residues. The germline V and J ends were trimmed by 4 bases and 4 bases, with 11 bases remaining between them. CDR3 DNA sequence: TGTGCCAGCAGCCAAACTAGGAGCACCGGGGAGCTGTTTTTT. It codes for CASSQTRSTGELFF. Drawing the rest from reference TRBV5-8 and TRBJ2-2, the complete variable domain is EAGVTQSPTHLIKTRGQQATLRCSPISGHTSVYWYQQALGLGLQFLLWYDEGEERNRGNFPPRFSGRQFPNYSSELNVNALELEDSALYLCASSQTRSTGELFFGEGSRLTVL.

CDR3 protein: CATSRGVQYF. For the CDR3, the DNA is TGTGCCACCAGCAGAGGCGTCCAGTACTTC. This chain joins TRBV15 and TRBJ2-5; D is uncertain. The CDR3 runs 10 residues. Between the trimmed V and J ends, which lost 1 base and 10 bases, there was a span of 4 bases. Germline CDR1 is LNHNV and CDR2 is YYDKDF (reference sequence). The whole variable domain, remainder taken from reference TRBV15 and TRBJ2-5, is DAMVIQNPRYQVTQFGKPVTLSCSQTLNHNVMYWYQQKSSQAPKLLFHYYDKDFNNEADTPDNFQSRRPNTSFCFLDIRSPGLGDTAMYLCATSRGVQYFGPGTRLLVL.

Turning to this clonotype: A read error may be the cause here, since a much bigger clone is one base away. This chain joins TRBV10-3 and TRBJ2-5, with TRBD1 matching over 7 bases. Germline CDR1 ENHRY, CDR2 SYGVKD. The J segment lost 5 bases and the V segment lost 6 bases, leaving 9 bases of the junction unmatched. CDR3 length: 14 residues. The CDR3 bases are TGTGCCATCAGGGCACAGGGGTCGCAGGAGACCCAGTACTTC. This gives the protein CAIRAQGSQETQYF.

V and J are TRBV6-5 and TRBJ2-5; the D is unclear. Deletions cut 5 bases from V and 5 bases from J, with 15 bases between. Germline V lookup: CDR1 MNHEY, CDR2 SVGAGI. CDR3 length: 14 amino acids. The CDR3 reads CASSGNLGRETQYF. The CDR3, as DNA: TGTGCCAGCAGTGGTAACTTGGGTCGCGAGACCCAGTACTTC.

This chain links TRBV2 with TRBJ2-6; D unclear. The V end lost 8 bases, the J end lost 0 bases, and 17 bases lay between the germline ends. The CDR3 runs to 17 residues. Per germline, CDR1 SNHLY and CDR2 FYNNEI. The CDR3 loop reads CASSPDQWGSGANVLTF. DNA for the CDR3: TGTGCCAGCTCACCAGATCAATGGGGCTCTGGGGCCAACGTCCTGACTTTC.

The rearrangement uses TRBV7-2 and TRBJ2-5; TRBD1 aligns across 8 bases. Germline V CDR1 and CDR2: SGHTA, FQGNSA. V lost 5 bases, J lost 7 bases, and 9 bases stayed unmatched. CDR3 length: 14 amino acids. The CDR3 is CASSATRGQGTQYF. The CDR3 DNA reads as TGTGCCAGCAGCGCAACCCGTGGACAGGGGACCCAGTACTTC.

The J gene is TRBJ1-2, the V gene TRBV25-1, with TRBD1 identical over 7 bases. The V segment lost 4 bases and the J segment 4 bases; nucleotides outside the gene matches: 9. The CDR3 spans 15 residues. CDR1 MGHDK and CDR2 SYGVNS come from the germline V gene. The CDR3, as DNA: TGTGCCAGCAGTGCTAGCAGACAGGGAGGCTATGGCTACACCTTC. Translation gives CASSASRQGGYGYTF.

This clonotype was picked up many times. The CDR3 protein is CATSDSGRSDGYTF. CDR3 coding DNA: TGTGCCACCAGTGACTCTGGACGGTCTGATGGCTACACCTTC. The chain links TRBV24-1 to TRBJ1-2; D not certain. The V gene lost 4 bases and the J gene lost 6 bases, with 14 bases spanning the gap. Germline CDR1 reads KGHDR; CDR2 reads SFDVKD. The CDR3 is 14 amino acids.

The CDR3 DNA follows: TGCAGCTTACAGCGCGGGACAGGGGAGAGGGGTGGCTACACCTTC. Its protein product is CSLQRGTGERGGYTF. The rearrangement uses TRBV29-1 and TRBJ1-2, with 10 nucleotides matching TRBD1. Losses at the gene ends were 8 bases for V and 7 bases for J; bases not matched to a gene: 16. This CDR3 is 15 amino acids long. CDR1 and CDR2 (germline): SQVTM, ANQGSEA.

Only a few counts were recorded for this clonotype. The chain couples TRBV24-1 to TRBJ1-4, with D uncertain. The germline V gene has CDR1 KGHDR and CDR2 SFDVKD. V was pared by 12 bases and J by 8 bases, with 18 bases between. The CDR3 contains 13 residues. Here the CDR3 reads CAWNALRPEKLFF. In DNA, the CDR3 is TGTGCCTGGAATGCCCTCCGTCCCGAAAAACTGTTTTTT.

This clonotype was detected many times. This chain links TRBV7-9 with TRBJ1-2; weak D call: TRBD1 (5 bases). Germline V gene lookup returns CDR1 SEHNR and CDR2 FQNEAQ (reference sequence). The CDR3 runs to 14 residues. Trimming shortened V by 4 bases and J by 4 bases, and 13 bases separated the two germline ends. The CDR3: CASSSRQLSYGYTF. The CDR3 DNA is TGTGCCAGCAGCTCCCGACAGCTTTCCTATGGCTACACCTTC.

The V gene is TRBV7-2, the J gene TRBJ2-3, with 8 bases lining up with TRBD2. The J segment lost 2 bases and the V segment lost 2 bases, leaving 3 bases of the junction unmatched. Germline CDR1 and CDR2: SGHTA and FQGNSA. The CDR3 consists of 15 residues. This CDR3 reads CASSLQAGDTDTQYF. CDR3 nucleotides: TGTGCCAGCAGCTTACAAGCGGGGGACACAGATACGCAGTATTTT.

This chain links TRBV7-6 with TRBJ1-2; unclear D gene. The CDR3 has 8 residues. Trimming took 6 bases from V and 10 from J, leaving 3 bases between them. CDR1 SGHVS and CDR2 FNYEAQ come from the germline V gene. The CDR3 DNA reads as TGTGCCAGCAGGGACTACACCTTC. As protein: CASRDYTF. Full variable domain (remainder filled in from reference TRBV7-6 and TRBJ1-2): GAGVSQSPRYKVTKRGQDVALRCDPISGHVSLYWYRQALGQGPEFLTYFNYEAQQDKSGLPNDRFSAERPEGSISTLTIQRTEQRDSAMYRCASRDYTFGSGTRLTVV.

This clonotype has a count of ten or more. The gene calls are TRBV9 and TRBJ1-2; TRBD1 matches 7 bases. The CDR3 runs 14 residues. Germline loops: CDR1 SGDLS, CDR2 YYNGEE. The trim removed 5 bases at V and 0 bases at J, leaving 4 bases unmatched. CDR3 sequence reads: CASRGTDANYGYTF. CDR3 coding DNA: TGTGCCAGCAGGGGGACAGACGCTAACTATGGCTACACCTTC.

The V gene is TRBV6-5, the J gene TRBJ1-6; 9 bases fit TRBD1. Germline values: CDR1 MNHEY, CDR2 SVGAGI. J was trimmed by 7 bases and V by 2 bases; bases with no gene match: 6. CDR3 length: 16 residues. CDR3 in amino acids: CASSYRRTGVNSPLHF. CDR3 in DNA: TGTGCCAGCAGTTACCGGAGGACAGGGGTAAATTCACCCCTCCACTTT.

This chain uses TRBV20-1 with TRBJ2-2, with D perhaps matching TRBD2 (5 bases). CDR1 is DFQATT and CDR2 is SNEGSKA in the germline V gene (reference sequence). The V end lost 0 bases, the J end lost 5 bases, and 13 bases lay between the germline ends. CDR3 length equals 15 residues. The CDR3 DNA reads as TGCAGTGCTAGAGATCGGGGAACTCCTACCGGGGAGCTGTTTTTT. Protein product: CSARDRGTPTGELFF.

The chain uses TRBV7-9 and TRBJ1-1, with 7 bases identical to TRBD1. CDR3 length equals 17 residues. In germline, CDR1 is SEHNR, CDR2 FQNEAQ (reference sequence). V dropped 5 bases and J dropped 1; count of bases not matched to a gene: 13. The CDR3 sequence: CASSGPRGQVWNTEAFF. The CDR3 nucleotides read TGTGCCAGCAGCGGACCCCGAGGACAGGTTTGGAACACTGAAGCTTTCTTT.

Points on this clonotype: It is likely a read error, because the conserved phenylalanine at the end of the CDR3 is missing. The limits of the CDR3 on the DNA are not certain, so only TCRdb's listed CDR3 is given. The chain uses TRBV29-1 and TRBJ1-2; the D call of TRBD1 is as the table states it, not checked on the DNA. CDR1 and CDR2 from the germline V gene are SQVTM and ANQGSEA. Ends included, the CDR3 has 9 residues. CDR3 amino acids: CSVPTGVWT.

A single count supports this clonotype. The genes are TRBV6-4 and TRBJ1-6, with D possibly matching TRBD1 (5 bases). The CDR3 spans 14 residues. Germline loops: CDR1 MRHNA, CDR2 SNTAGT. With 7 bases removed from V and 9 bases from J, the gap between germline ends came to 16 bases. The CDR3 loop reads CASIRESGTSPLHF. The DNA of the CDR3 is TGTGCCAGCATCAGGGAAAGTGGAACTTCACCCCTCCACTTT.

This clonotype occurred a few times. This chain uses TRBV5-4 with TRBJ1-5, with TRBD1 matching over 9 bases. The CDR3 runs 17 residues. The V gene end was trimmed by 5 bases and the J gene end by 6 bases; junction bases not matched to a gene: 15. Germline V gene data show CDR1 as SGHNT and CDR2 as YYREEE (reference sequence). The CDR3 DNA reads TGTGCCAGCAGTGAAGGCGCGGACAGGGGCCATCGTCAGCCCCAGCATTTT. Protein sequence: CASSEGADRGHRQPQHF.